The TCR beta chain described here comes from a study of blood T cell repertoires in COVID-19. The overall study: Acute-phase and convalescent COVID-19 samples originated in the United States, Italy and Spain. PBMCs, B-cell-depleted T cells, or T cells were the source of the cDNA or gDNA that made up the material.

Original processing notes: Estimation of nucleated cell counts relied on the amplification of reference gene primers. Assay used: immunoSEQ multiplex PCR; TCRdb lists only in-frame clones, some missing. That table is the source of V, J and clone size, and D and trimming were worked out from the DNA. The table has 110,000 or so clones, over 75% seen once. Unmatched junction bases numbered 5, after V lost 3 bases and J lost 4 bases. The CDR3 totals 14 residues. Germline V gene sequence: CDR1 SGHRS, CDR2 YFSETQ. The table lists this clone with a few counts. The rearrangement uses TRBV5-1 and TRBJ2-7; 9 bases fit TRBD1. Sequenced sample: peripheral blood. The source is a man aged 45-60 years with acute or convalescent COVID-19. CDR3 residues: CASSWDRADYEQYF. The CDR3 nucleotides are TGCGCCAGCAGCTGGGACAGGGCCGATTACGAGCAGTACTTC.